This T cell receptor beta chain was sequenced during a study of blood T cell repertoires in COVID-19. Repertoires were generated with immunoSEQ multiplex PCR, while TCRdb's copy carries only in-frame clones and drops some. Of 200,000 to 250,000 clones detected, approximately 86% appear once; the ten largest clones hold more than 6%. Per germline, CDR1 MNHEY and CDR2 SMNVEV (reference sequence). CDR3 length equals 17 residues. Losses at the gene ends were 5 bases for V and 4 bases for J; bases not matched to a gene: 16. The chain joins TRBV27 to TRBJ1-1, with TRBD1 identical over 7 bases. This clonotype was sampled from a woman aged 55-69 years with active or convalescent COVID-19. The sample taken for sequencing was peripheral blood. The CDR3 is CASSRIRGQAGGTEAFF. For the CDR3, the DNA is TGTGCCAGCAGTCGTATTAGAGGACAGGCAGGAGGCACTGAAGCTTTCTTT.